Listed below are T cell receptor beta chains from one sample, sequenced in a study of blood T cells in healthy people across ages. A single record per CDR3 protein comes from TCRdb applying MiXCR to the 5' RACE reads. The sample lists roughly 680,000 distinct CDR3 sequences, about 21% seen once, with approximately 3.7% in the top ten. The sample taken for sequencing was blood. The receptors were sampled from an older man in good health. Each CDR3 is given with its conserved first and last residue. A D gene is named only where the DNA matches it firmly. Clone sizes are given selectively: once, few, many, or a class where the clone is expanded.

clone size | J gene | D gene | V gene | CDR3 protein | CDR3 DNA
few | TRBJ2-7 | . | TRBV21-1 | CASSRGLPYYEQYF | TGTGCCAGCAGTAGGGGGCTACCATACTACGAGCAGTACTTC
many | TRBJ2-2 | . | TRBV6-1 | CASLPGTSTGELFF | TGTGCCAGCCTCCCCGGCACCAGCACCGGGGAGCTGTTTTTT
. | TRBJ2-5 | TRBD2 | TRBV11-3 | CASSLAEIRTSEDQETQYF | TGTGCCAGCAGCTTAGCAGAGATACGGACTAGCGAAGACCAAGAGACCCAGTACTTC
. | TRBJ2-1 | . | TRBV6-2/TRBV6-3 | CASSRGEGAYNEQFF | TGTGCCAGCAGCCGAGGGGAGGGGGCCTACAATGAGCAGTTCTTC
. | TRBJ2-1 | TRBD2 | TRBV10-3 | CAIRGTSDEQFF | TGTGCCATCAGAGGGACTAGCGATGAGCAGTTCTTC
. | TRBJ2-1 | TRBD2 | TRBV12-3/TRBV12-4 | CASSLAGLAYNEQFF | TGTGCCAGCAGTTTAGCAGGACTAGCGTACAATGAGCAGTTCTTC
. | TRBJ2-5 | . | TRBV15 | CATSLGDRETQYF | TGTGCCACCAGCCTCGGTGATCGAGAGACCCAGTACTTC
. | TRBJ2-7 | . | TRBV11-3 | CASSPSRSSYEQYF | TGTGCCAGCAGCCCGTCGCGGAGCTCCTACGAGCAGTACTTC
. | TRBJ2-7 | . | TRBV7-9 | CASSLVPNHEQYF | TGTGCCAGCAGCTTAGTCCCAAACCACGAGCAGTACTTC
few | TRBJ2-7 | . | TRBV5-1 | CASSLVGTGYEQYF | TGCGCCAGCAGCTTGGTAGGGACCGGCTACGAGCAGTACTTC
. | TRBJ2-7 | TRBD2 | TRBV6-2/TRBV6-3 | CASKTSGAYEQYF | TGTGCCAGCAAGACTAGCGGAGCCTACGAGCAGTACTTC
. | TRBJ1-6 | . | TRBV12-3/TRBV12-4 | CASRIGQWYSPLHF | TGTGCCAGCAGAATAGGACAGTGGTATTCACCCCTCCACTTT
few | TRBJ2-1 | TRBD2 | TRBV12-3/TRBV12-4 | CASSQGLASNGDEQFF | TGTGCCAGCAGTCAGGGACTAGCGTCTAATGGCGATGAGCAGTTCTTC
. | TRBJ2-1 | . | TRBV20-1 | CSAPTSSYNEQFF | TGCAGTGCTCCTACTAGCTCCTACAATGAGCAGTTCTTC
. | TRBJ2-6 | TRBD1 | TRBV27 | CASSSTGPGANVLTF | TGTGCCAGCAGCTCGACAGGGCCTGGGGCCAACGTCCTGACTTTC
few | TRBJ2-7 | . | TRBV11-2 | CASSPQIGEYEQYF | TGTGCCAGCAGCCCCCAGATCGGGGAGTACGAGCAGTACTTC
few | TRBJ2-7 | . | TRBV20-1 | CSASGGGPYEQYF | TGCAGTGCTAGCGGAGGGGGACCCTACGAGCAGTACTTC
. | TRBJ2-7 | . | TRBV7-8 | CTSSLGGQSTYEQYF | TGTACCAGCAGCTTAGGGGGGCAGAGTACCTACGAGCAGTACTTC
many | TRBJ2-1 | . | TRBV25-1 | CASSGGPAQFF | TGTGCCAGCAGTGGAGGACCAGCTCAGTTCTTC
. | TRBJ2-3 | . | TRBV12-3/TRBV12-4 | CASSPAASTDTQYF | TGTGCCAGCAGCCCAGCGGCCTCCACAGATACGCAGTATTTT
. | TRBJ2-7 | . | TRBV28 | CASTSTGRASYEQYF | TGTGCCAGCACCTCAACTGGCAGGGCCTCCTACGAGCAGTACTTC
. | TRBJ1-6 | . | TRBV20-1 | CSAGGDTSNSPLHF | TGCAGTGCCGGTGGGGACACATCTAATTCACCCCTCCACTTT
. | TRBJ2-3 | TRBD2 | TRBV24-1 | CVTSEPSGRAGDTQYF | TGTGTCACCAGTGAACCAAGCGGGAGGGCCGGAGATACGCAGTATTTT
many | TRBJ1-4 | TRBD1 | TRBV12-3/TRBV12-4 | CASSPVRGGAGNEKLFF | TGTGCCAGCAGCCCGGTCAGGGGGGGCGCGGGTAATGAAAAACTGTTTTTT
. | TRBJ1-2 | TRBD1 | TRBV5-6 | CASSYPRDRGGYTF | TGTGCCAGCAGCTATCCCCGGGACAGGGGTGGCTACACCTTC
many | TRBJ2-7 | TRBD1 | TRBV20-1 | CSAGGTGPYEQYF | TGCAGTGCTGGTGGGACAGGCCCCTACGAGCAGTACTTC
many | TRBJ1-1 | . | TRBV25-1 | CASSEGGSFTEAFF | TGTGCCAGCAGTGAAGGGGGCAGTTTCACTGAAGCTTTCTTT
few | TRBJ1-5 | TRBD1 | TRBV10-3 | CAISGAGGGQPQHF | TGTGCCATCAGTGGGGCAGGGGGCGGGCAGCCCCAGCATTTT
. | TRBJ2-5 | TRBD2 | TRBV9 | CASSGSGRVQETQYF | TGTGCCAGCAGCGGTAGCGGGAGGGTACAAGAGACCCAGTACTTC
few | TRBJ1-1 | TRBD1 | TRBV7-2 | CASSAHRGSPTEAFF | TGTGCCAGCAGCGCGCACAGGGGGTCCCCAACTGAAGCTTTCTTT
. | TRBJ2-3 | . | TRBV4-3 | CASSQDRRVTDTQYF | TGCGCCAGCAGCCAAGACAGAAGGGTGACAGATACGCAGTATTTT
few | TRBJ2-1 | TRBD2 | TRBV6-2/TRBV6-3 | CASSYSVTGTSGTYEQFF | TGTGCCAGCAGTTACTCTGTTACCGGGACTAGCGGGACCTATGAGCAGTTCTTC
few | TRBJ2-1 | . | TRBV7-2 | CASSSGNYNEQFF | TGTGCCAGCAGCTCGGGGAACTACAATGAGCAGTTCTTC
few | TRBJ2-3 | TRBD2 | TRBV7-2 | CASSRTSGSPDTQYF | TGTGCCAGCAGCAGGACTAGCGGGAGCCCAGATACGCAGTATTTT
. | TRBJ2-5 | TRBD2 | TRBV10-2 | CASSAGTSGRFRQETQYF | TGCGCCAGCAGTGCCGGGACTAGCGGGAGATTTCGCCAAGAGACCCAGTACTTC
few | TRBJ1-2 | TRBD1 | TRBV7-9 | CASSSTGTGYGYTF | TGTGCCAGCAGCTCAACCGGGACAGGGTACGGCTACACCTTC
. | TRBJ2-5 | TRBD2 | TRBV2 | CASSERPLAGLETQYF | TGTGCCAGCAGTGAAAGACCACTAGCGGGACTGGAGACCCAGTACTTC
few | TRBJ2-4 | TRBD1 | TRBV18 | CASSPPAGGLNIQYF | TGTGCCAGCTCACCACCGGCAGGGGGATTGAACATTCAGTACTTC
few | TRBJ1-2 | . | TRBV9 | CASSPDINYGYTF | TGTGCCAGCAGCCCGGACATAAACTATGGCTACACCTTC
few | TRBJ1-1 | TRBD1 | TRBV10-3 | CAISGPGQGEAFF | TGTGCCATCAGTGGACCGGGACAGGGAGAAGCTTTCTTT
. | TRBJ2-5 | . | TRBV3-1 | CASSQGYDCGTQYF | TGTGCCAGCAGCCAAGGTTATGATTGCGGGACCCAGTACTTC
few | TRBJ1-2 | . | TRBV20-1 | CSARAGLAGGYTF | TGCAGTGCTAGAGCCGGACTGGCTGGGGGCTACACCTTC
few | TRBJ2-7 | . | TRBV5-1 | CASSSPGVENEQYF | TGCGCCAGCAGCTCACCAGGGGTTGAGAACGAGCAGTACTTC